This is a list of T cell receptor beta chains from one sample in a study of CD4+ T cells in melanoma. Produced via immunoSEQ multiplex PCR; TCRdb's table is partial and in-frame only. The sample carries around 100,000 clones, about 90% recorded once. Material: peripheral blood. The receptors stem from a human donor with melanoma. CDR3s include the opening cysteine and the closing phenylalanine or tryptophan. Fields, in order: V gene, CDR3 length, CDR3 protein.

>TRBV7-8|17
CASSQTGTAISNQPQHF
>TRBV19|14
CASRRVAGTGELFF
>TRBV29-1|10
CSSNTDTQYF
>TRBV5-6|12
CASRLGERGYTF
>TRBV6-5|14
CASTPGQRNYGYTF
>TRBV6-6|13
CASSYSAYNEQFF
>TRBV6-5|16
CASSYFKPGPYNEQFF
>TRBV11-2|14
CASSMGTGGFEQYF
>TRBV4-1|15
CASSQGAGGFYEQYF
>TRBV7-3|13
CASSLNAGSEQFF
>TRBV5-4|16
CASSLLTGEAQETQYF
>TRBV4-1|15
CASSRQLADSYEQYF
>TRBV11-2|14
CASSLDAGAYEQYF
>TRBV6-6|15
CASSYSAGANQPQHF
>TRBV4-2|14
CASSPLPPNYGYTF
>TRBV19|18
CASSVRDKRLGSTGELFF
>TRBV5-1|15
CASSLSGRSPDTQYF
>TRBV4-1|14
CASSQGGRGETQYF
>TRBV7-9|12
CASSRGTTEAFF
>TRBV7-9|12
CASSLLGYEQFF
>TRBV4-3|18
CASSQDAASGRAGNEQFF
>TRBV5-1|13
CASRFGENYGYTF
>TRBV6-1|13
CASSEQGGNEQYF
>TRBV7-2|14
CASGQEGGAIEAFF
>TRBV9|18
CASSVTSAGGGLNYGYTF
>TRBV29-1|12
CSVGQYNEKLFF
>TRBV11-2|16
CASSLGDRGSYNEQFF
>TRBV5-1|15
CASSLVVGKQETQYF
>TRBV19|15
CASSTDRGVYNEQFF
>TRBV5-1|14
CASSFDGSSYEQYF
>TRBV7-9|13
CASSLVGTVEQYF
>TRBV14|16
CASSPGQNRDYNEQFF
>TRBV6-6|14
CASGSQGVGTEAFF
>TRBV5-4|12
CASSLDLETQYF
>TRBV9|14
CASSAPTGLGKLFF
>TRBV6-5|15
CASIPRGGASYEQYF
>TRBV5-6|17
CASSWDRGHLAKNIQYF
>TRBV9|19
CASSVAGTFGLADYNEQFF
>TRBV15|14
CATSTPQSFETQYF
>TRBV5-6|14
CASSVRWGGETQYF
>TRBV4-3|15
CASSQAGLDTGELFF
>TRBV4-1|17
CASSQALWGRSYNEQFF
>TRBV7-2|13
CASSLSAGTEAFF
>TRBV28|14
CASKTYRFQETQYF
>TRBV6-1|13
CASSEYGAYEQYF
>TRBV29-1|14
CSVAQGGFQETQYF
>TRBV28|17
CASSPSPGTSSYNEQFF
>TRBV7-2|15
CASSPRTGQSYEQYF
>TRBV5-5|13
CASSLRSSYEQYF
>TRBV7-9|14
CASSRGGVVETQYF
>TRBV7-3|17
CASSLRAGTGNTGELFF
>TRBV18|15
CASSLQGASYNEQFF
>TRBV4-2|16
CASSQDIRVLSYEQYF
>TRBV11-1|16
CASSLFSGGNTGELFF
>TRBV29-1|13
CSARTGSDTEAFF
>TRBV6-5|16
CASSSVPSGVKNIQYF
>TRBV11-2|18
CASSRRSPSGANTGELFF
>TRBV9|15
CASSLRQGDSSPLHF
>TRBV7-2|15
CASSFGIPYTYEQYF
>TRBV9|13
CASGTSGGETQYF